The clone carrying this T cell receptor (beta chain) was seen many times. Its antigen is currently unknown. The source of the sample is a study of read filtering for tumor transcriptome and immune sequencing. Looking at the study overall: IR-seq gave about 4 to 10.27 million TCR reads per sample; RNA-seq gave 85 to 1273. Study-wide findings and caveats: Without single-read clonotypes, shared clonotype proportions correlated more between IR-seq and RNA-seq. RNA-seq captured clonotypes less deeply and reliably than IR-seq.

Molecular barcoded adaptors covering alpha/delta and beta/gamma chains were used on roughly 400 ng RNA. A single record per CDR3 protein comes from TCRdb applying MiXCR to the reads. Of tens of thousands of distinct CDR3 sequences in the sample, less than 20% were seen once. Trimming took 1 base from V and 7 from J, leaving 10 bases between them. This CDR3 spans 13 amino acids. The germline CDR1 and CDR2 sequences are LGHDT and YNNKEL (reference sequence). This clonotype was sampled from a donor aged 40 or over with multiple myeloma. Sequencing was performed on a population of CD138-negative cells sorted from bone marrow. The V and J genes are TRBV3-1 and TRBJ1-1; weak D call: TRBD1 (6 bases). CDR3 sequence reads: CASSQGGANEAFF. As DNA, the CDR3 is TGTGCCAGCAGCCAAGGGGGGGCGAATGAAGCTTTCTTT.